The 28 T cell receptor beta chains below come from one sample, sequenced in a study of T cell responses to AZD1222 COVID-19 vaccine. Assay: immunoSEQ multiplex PCR; the TCRdb copy retains only in-frame clones and omits some. The sample holds roughly 150,000 clones, approximately 92% seen once. The material was peripheral blood, obtained on day 0 of AZD1222 vaccination. These receptors all come from an adult in good health.

The rearrangement joins TRBV10-2 to TRBJ1-5; 7 bases align to TRBD1. CDR1 is WSHSY and CDR2 is SAAADI in the germline V gene. The junction had 9 bases not matched to a gene; V was cut back by 6 bases and J by 4 bases. The CDR3 is made up of 15 amino acids. In DNA form, the CDR3 reads TGCGCCAGCAGGGAACAGGGGCTATGGAATCAGCCCCAGCATTTT. Translation gives CASREQGLWNQPQHF.

This CDR3 reads CASKDRLQETQYF. The CDR3, as DNA: TGTGCCAGCAAGGACAGACTACAAGAGACCCAGTACTTC. The chain links TRBV11-3 to TRBJ2-5; a weak D match, TRBD1 (6 bases). Trimming took off 7 bases at V and 2 bases at J, with 11 bases between the two ends. Germline V gene data show CDR1 as SGHNT and CDR2 as YENEEA. This CDR3 comprises 13 residues.

This clone appeared a single time. This chain uses TRBV28 with TRBJ2-7, with D uncertain. The CDR3 runs to 15 residues. Germline V CDR1 and CDR2: MDHEN, SYDVKM. V shed 1 base and J shed 3 bases, with 13 bases lying between them. The CDR3 DNA sequence: TGTGCCAGCAGTTTATCCATTACAGCTAACTACGAGCAGTACTTC. Amino acids: CASSLSITANYEQYF.

The chain is built from TRBV15 and TRBJ1-5; D is unclear. This CDR3 is 13 amino acids long. Between the trimmed V and J ends, which lost 1 base and 5 bases, there was a span of 6 bases. CDR1 and CDR2 from the germline V gene are LNHNV and YYDKDF (reference sequence). The CDR3: CATSRGPDQPQHF. CDR3 nucleotide sequence: TGTGCCACCAGCAGAGGGCCTGATCAGCCCCAGCATTTT. The full variable domain, its missing parts supplied by reference TRBV15 and TRBJ1-5, is DAMVIQNPRYQVTQFGKPVTLSCSQTLNHNVMYWYQQKSSQAPKLLFHYYDKDFNNEADTPDNFQSRRPNTSFCFLDIRSPGLGDTAMYLCATSRGPDQPQHFGDGTRLSIL.

The chain links TRBV2 to TRBJ1-6; D is perhaps TRBD1 (6 bases). Germline V gene lookup returns CDR1 SNHLY and CDR2 FYNNEI. The CDR3 length is 13 residues. The CDR3 here is CLEGDSYNSPLHF. The CDR3 DNA reads TGTCTTGAGGGGGACTCCTATAATTCACCCCTCCACTTT.

The CDR3 region is CASSLSFQVGQPQHF. CDR3 bases: TGCGCCAGCAGCTTGTCTTTTCAGGTTGGTCAGCCCCAGCATTTT. This chain links TRBV5-1 with TRBJ1-5, with D unclear. V gave up 1 base and J gave up 6 bases, with 14 bases separating them. This CDR3 region has 15 residues. From germline, CDR1 is SGHRS and CDR2 YFSETQ.

The chain has TRBV3-1 (or the pseudogene TRBV3-2) and TRBJ1-1; D remains ambiguous. Trimming cost V 4 bases and J 0 bases, with 12 bases left between them. The CDR3 is made up of 15 amino acids. Per germline, CDR1 LGHDT and CDR2 YNNKEL (reference sequence). CDR3 in DNA: TGTGCCAGCAGCCCCGCCTGGTGTATGAACACTGAAGCTTTCTTT. Its protein is CASSPAWCMNTEAFF.

CDR3 nucleotides: TGTGCCTGGAGTTTTGTGTCTGAAGCTTTCTTT. Translating it yields CAWSFVSEAFF. The chain combines TRBV30 with TRBJ1-1; unclear D gene. The germline V gene encodes CDR1 GTSNPN and CDR2 SVGIG (reference sequence). The CDR3 consists of 11 residues. V lost 2 bases and J lost 6, with 7 bases in between.

This chain joins TRBV7-3 and TRBJ2-2; 8 positions match TRBD1. Germline lookup yields CDR1 SGHTA and CDR2 FQGTGA. This CDR3 region has 15 residues. Unmatched junction bases numbered 4, after V lost 5 bases and J lost 2 bases. CDR3 bases: TGTGCCAGCAGCCGGGGACAGGTCAACACCGGGGAGCTGTTTTTT. Amino acid sequence: CASSRGQVNTGELFF.

This chain joins TRBV10-3 and TRBJ2-7, with TRBD1 matching 10 bases. CDR3 length: 14 residues. With 4 bases clipped from V and 5 bases from J, the junction kept 5 bases outside the gene matches. Germline V gene data show CDR1 as ENHRY and CDR2 as SYGVKD. CDR3 DNA sequence: TGTGCCATCAGTGGGGGACAGGGGATTCACGAGCAGTACTTC. As protein: CAISGGQGIHEQYF.

There are a few counts of this clone. The chain joins TRBV5-4 to TRBJ1-5; D is perhaps TRBD1 (6 bases). V was pared by 3 bases and J by 4 bases, with 11 bases between. The CDR3 covers 14 residues. CDR1 and CDR2 from the germline V gene are SGHNT and YYREEE (reference sequence). CDR3 DNA sequence: TGTGCCAGCAGCTCCGGGACAATTAATCAGCCCCAGCATTTT. Encoded protein: CASSSGTINQPQHF.

The chain links TRBV7-8 to TRBJ1-1; TRBD1 is a possible D gene (6 bases). The V end was cut by 0 bases, the J end by 4 bases, with 15 bases between. The CDR3 loop spans 16 amino acids. The germline gives CDR1 SGHVS, CDR2 FQNEAQ. CDR3 in DNA: TGTGCCAGCAGCTTAGCGGAGTGGGGGCGCGGCACTGAAGCTTTCTTT. Its protein product is CASSLAEWGRGTEAFF.

The V gene is TRBV19, the J gene TRBJ1-6, with TRBD1 as a possible D gene (6 bases). The germline V gene has CDR1 LNHDA and CDR2 SQIVND (reference sequence). V lost 8 bases and J lost 4, with 15 bases in between. This CDR3 has 15 residues. CDR3 in amino acids: CASLPRDKYNSPLHF. The CDR3 DNA reads as TGTGCCAGTCTGCCCCGGGACAAATATAATTCACCCCTCCACTTT.

This sequence joins TRBV20-1 and TRBJ2-7, with unresolved D. The CDR3 consists of 12 residues. V dropped 3 bases and J dropped 2 bases, with 8 bases sitting between them. The germline gives CDR1 DFQATT, CDR2 SNEGSKA (reference sequence). CDR3 in DNA: TGCAGTGCTAGTTGGGCCACCTACGAGCAGTACTTC. This sequence encodes CSASWATYEQYF.

This clone came up a few times. The gene calls are TRBV10-1 and TRBJ2-7; 7 nucleotides align to TRBD1. The CDR3 has 13 residues. The ends lost 2 bases at V and 5 bases at J; junction bases unmatched: 3. CDR1 is WNHNN, CDR2 SYGVQD, per germline (reference sequence). CDR3 bases: TGCGCCAGCAGTGAGGACAGGGACCACGAGCAGTACTTC. Amino acids: CASSEDRDHEQYF.

The V gene is TRBV7-6, the J gene TRBJ1-2; 7 bases line up with TRBD1. The J segment lost 7 bases and the V segment lost 5 bases, leaving 13 bases of the junction unmatched. The germline V gene has CDR1 SGHVS and CDR2 FNYEAQ. This CDR3 region has 15 residues. CDR3 amino acids: CASSPGAQGTGGYTF. In DNA, the CDR3 is TGTGCCAGCAGCCCCGGGGCACAGGGGACCGGTGGCTACACCTTC.

This clone appeared a single time. The chain joins TRBV3-1 (or the pseudogene TRBV3-2) to TRBJ2-7; no reliable D call. Per germline, CDR1 LGHDT and CDR2 YNNKEL (reference sequence). The CDR3 spans 15 residues. V was shortened by 1 base and J by 1 base, with 11 bases between the two germline ends. This CDR3 reads CASSQVGHPSYEQYF. In nucleotides, the CDR3 is TGTGCCAGCAGCCAAGTAGGCCATCCGTCCTACGAGCAGTACTTC.

J is TRBJ2-7 and V is TRBV12-3 or TRBV12-4; 7 bases are a match to TRBD1. The CDR3 length is 11 residues. Unmatched junction bases numbered 0, after V lost 4 bases and J lost 6 bases. CDR3 sequence: CASSSGGEQYF. As DNA, the CDR3 is TGTGCCAGCAGTTCAGGGGGCGAGCAGTACTTC.

V gene TRBV28 combines with J gene TRBJ2-1, with 9 bases lining up with TRBD2. The CDR3 contains 15 residues. The germline V gene encodes CDR1 MDHEN and CDR2 SYDVKM. Germline trimming cut 1 base from V and 7 bases from J; bases unmatched to any gene: 5. CDR3 coding DNA: TGTGCCAGCAGTTTATATGGCGGGAGGGGTAATGAGCAGTTCTTC. Protein: CASSLYGGRGNEQFF.

The J gene is TRBJ2-5, the V gene TRBV29-1, with TRBD2 matching 8 bases. Germline V CDR1 and CDR2: SQVTM, ANQGSEA. After removal of 2 bases from V and 5 bases from J, the junction contained 7 bases not matched to a gene. This CDR3 has 14 amino acids. DNA of the CDR3: TGCAGCGTTGAAAGGAGACTAGCGAGGGAGACCCAGTACTTC. This encodes CSVERRLARETQYF.

The chain combines TRBV7-3 with TRBJ2-7; 11 bases fit TRBD2. Germline trimming cut 5 bases from V and 0 bases from J; bases unmatched to any gene: 3. Germline-derived CDR1 and CDR2 are SGHTA and FQGTGA. The CDR3 is 15 amino acids. The CDR3 DNA follows: TGTGCCAGCAGCGAACTAGCGGGGGCCTCCTACGAGCAGTACTTC. Amino acid sequence: CASSELAGASYEQYF.

This clone was seen a single time. The chain is built from TRBV19 and TRBJ2-1; D possibly matches TRBD1 or TRBD2 (5 bases each). Trimming removed 6 bases at V and 4 bases at J, with 13 bases between. CDR3 size: 14 residues. Germline V gives CDR1 LNHDA, CDR2 SQIVND (reference sequence). The CDR3: CASRPRERYNEQFF. The CDR3, as DNA: TGTGCCAGTAGGCCCAGGGAGCGGTACAATGAGCAGTTCTTC.

V gene TRBV28 combines with J gene TRBJ2-7, with 8 bases fitting TRBD2. The trim removed 7 bases at V and 7 bases at J, leaving 6 bases unmatched. Per germline, CDR1 MDHEN and CDR2 SYDVKM. There are 12 residues in the CDR3. The CDR3 coding sequence is TGTGCCAGCACGGGGGGGGAGACTGAGCAGTACTTC. Protein sequence: CASTGGETEQYF.

V is TRBV7-2 and J is TRBJ2-7; D is tentatively TRBD1 or TRBD2 (5 bases each). Trimming removed 1 base at V and 3 bases at J, with 16 bases between. The V gene's germline CDR1 is SGHTA and CDR2 FQGNSA. CDR3 length: 16 amino acids. CDR3 bases: TGTGCCAGCAGCTTAGTTTGGGGGTCCGGTCGCTACGAGCAGTACTTC. It translates to CASSLVWGSGRYEQYF.

The chain is built from TRBV19 and TRBJ1-4; weak D call: TRBD1 (5 bases). The CDR3 extends over 18 amino acids. Per germline, CDR1 LNHDA and CDR2 SQIVND (reference sequence). Between the trimmed V and J ends, which lost 8 bases and 0 bases, there was a span of 22 bases. CDR3 DNA sequence: TGTGCCAGTCTCGGGCCGGGGCAACTTGGGGCAACTAATGAAAAACTGTTTTTT. Translated, it gives CASLGPGQLGATNEKLFF. Supplemented by reference TRBV19 and TRBJ1-4, the full variable domain reads DGGITQSPKYLFRKEGQNVTLSCEQNLNHDAMYWYRQDPGQGLRLIYYSQIVNDFQKGDIAEGYSVSREKKESFPLTVTSAQKNPTAFYLCASLGPGQLGATNEKLFFGSGTQLSVL.

The gene calls are TRBV30 and TRBJ2-6; D remains unclear. This CDR3 comprises 15 residues. Trimming left V 2 bases short and J 0 bases short, with 8 bases between. In germline, CDR1 is GTSNPN, CDR2 SVGIG (reference sequence). CDR3 DNA sequence: TGTGCCTGGAGTCGGGCTTTCTCTGGGGCCAACGTCCTGACTTTC. Translated, it gives CAWSRAFSGANVLTF. Full variable domain (remainder filled in from reference TRBV30 and TRBJ2-6): SQTIHQWPATLVQPVGSPLSLECTVEGTSNPNLYWYRQAAGRGLQLLFYSVGIGQISSEVPQNLSASRPQDRQFILSSKKLLLSDSGFYLCAWSRAFSGANVLTFGAGSRLTVL.

The gene calls are TRBV5-1 and TRBJ2-3, with D perhaps being TRBD1 or TRBD2 (6 bases each). Trimming shortened V by 3 bases and J by 0 bases, and 14 bases separated the two germline ends. The CDR3 extends over 16 amino acids. Germline V lookup: CDR1 SGHRS, CDR2 YFSETQ. The CDR3 region is CASSWLGGGSTDTQYF. The CDR3 DNA is TGCGCCAGCAGCTGGTTAGGAGGGGGTAGCACAGATACGCAGTATTTT.

The V and J genes are TRBV10-3 and TRBJ1-2, with D perhaps TRBD1 (5 bases). The CDR3 is made up of 15 amino acids. Germline V gene sequence: CDR1 ENHRY, CDR2 SYGVKD. Trimming stripped 7 bases from V and 5 bases from J, with 20 bases between. The CDR3 nucleotides are TGTGCCATCATTGAAGGGGAAGGAGATCCTTATGGCTACACCTTC. Residues: CAIIEGEGDPYGYTF.